Listed below are T cell receptor beta chains from one sample, sequenced in a study of T cells in Graves' hyperthyroidism and ophthalmopathy. TCRdb ran MiXCR on the multiplex PCR reads and lists one entry per CDR3 protein. The table records some 620,000 distinct CDR3 sequences, about 17% of them present only once. The sequenced sample consisted of blood. The receptors were gathered from a woman between 25 and 40 years old with Graves' hyperthyroidism. Each CDR3 is given with its conserved first and last residue. D genes are given only for firm matches. The size entry is marked missing in some rows and otherwise reads once, few, many or a size class.

v_call	j_call	d_call	clone_size	cdr3_aa	cdr3_nt
TRBV7-3	TRBJ2-6	TRBD1	-	CASSLGQLSGANVLTF	TGTGCCAGCAGCTTGGGACAGCTCTCTGGGGCCAACGTCCTGACTTTC
TRBV5-4	TRBJ2-1	-	-	CASSSTGNQGNEQFF	TGTGCCAGCAGCTCGACAGGAAACCAGGGGAATGAGCAGTTCTTC
TRBV3-1	TRBJ1-4	-	-	CASSQGLAGTNEKLFF	TGTGCCAGCAGCCAAGGTCTAGCTGGGACAAATGAAAAACTGTTTTTT
TRBV5-1	TRBJ2-1	TRBD1	many	CASSWGQNNEQFF	TGCGCCAGCAGCTGGGGACAGAACAATGAGCAGTTCTTC
TRBV10-3	TRBJ2-1	TRBD2	-	CAISERREAQVHEQFF	TGTGCCATCAGTGAGAGGCGGGAGGCCCAAGTCCATGAGCAGTTCTTC
TRBV28	TRBJ2-2	-	few	CASWADETGELFF	TGTGCCAGCTGGGCGGATGAGACCGGGGAGCTGTTTTTT
TRBV6-2/TRBV6-3	TRBJ2-7	TRBD1	-	CASRFAGGGYEQYF	TGTGCCAGCAGGTTCGCAGGGGGCGGCTACGAGCAGTACTTC
TRBV5-1	TRBJ2-1	TRBD2	-	CASSAGLAGYYNEQFF	TGCGCCAGCAGCGCCGGGCTAGCGGGCTACTACAATGAGCAGTTCTTC
TRBV27	TRBJ2-2	-	many	CASSFIYTGELFF	TGTGCCAGCAGTTTTATATACACCGGGGAGCTGTTTTTT
TRBV4-1	TRBJ2-7	TRBD2	-	CASSQDEEATSGYEQYF	TGCGCCAGCAGCCAAGACGAAGAAGCGACTAGCGGCTACGAGCAGTACTTC
TRBV28	TRBJ2-5	TRBD1	many	CASSKNRGEETQYF	TGTGCCAGCAGTAAAAACAGGGGGGAGGAGACCCAGTACTTC
TRBV3-1	TRBJ2-7	TRBD1	-	CASSQEGQGWTYEQYF	TGTGCCAGCAGCCAAGAGGGACAGGGCTGGACCTACGAGCAGTACTTC
TRBV2	TRBJ1-1	TRBD1	many	CASQGQGNTEAFF	TGTGCCAGCCAGGGACAGGGTAACACTGAAGCTTTCTTT
TRBV6-2/TRBV6-3	TRBJ2-1	TRBD2	many	CASSFNPRTSGSSYNEQFF	TGTGCCAGCAGTTTCAACCCCCGGACTAGCGGGAGCTCCTACAATGAGCAGTTCTTC
TRBV20-1	TRBJ1-1	-	-	CSAYRDTLAVNTEAFF	TGCAGTGCTTACCGGGACACCCTAGCAGTGAACACTGAAGCTTTCTTT
TRBV5-6	TRBJ2-2	-	-	CASSLWVGAVRSGELFF	TGTGCCAGCAGCTTGTGGGTCGGGGCAGTCCGATCCGGGGAGCTGTTTTTT
TRBV7-2	TRBJ2-1	TRBD1	-	CASSLVTGGNEQFF	TGTGCCAGCAGCTTAGTAACAGGGGGTAATGAGCAGTTCTTC
TRBV5-1	TRBJ1-4	-	many	CASSLAGTTNEKLFF	TGCGCCAGCAGCTTGGCTGGGACAACTAATGAAAAACTGTTTTTT
TRBV2	TRBJ1-5	TRBD1	many	CASSRTGEGQPQHF	TGTGCCAGCAGTAGGACAGGGGAAGGTCAGCCCCAGCATTTT
TRBV6-5	TRBJ2-7	-	few	CASSYFPPRGSYEQYF	TGTGCCAGCAGTTACTTCCCCCCCAGGGGTTCCTACGAGCAGTACTTC
TRBV5-1	TRBJ1-3	-	few	CASSESGAEGNTIYF	TGCGCCAGCAGCGAAAGTGGGGCGGAGGGAAACACCATATATTTT
TRBV2	TRBJ1-2	-	many	CASSEAHSFDTF	TGTGCCAGCAGTGAAGCGCACAGCTTCGACACCTTC
TRBV20-1	TRBJ2-7	TRBD2	many	CSASGGSMSYEQYF	TGCAGTGCTAGCGGCGGGAGTATGTCCTACGAGCAGTACTTC
TRBV28	TRBJ1-5	-	many	CASSLYRGNNQPQHF	TGTGCCAGCAGTTTATACAGAGGGAACAATCAGCCCCAGCATTTT
TRBV3-1	TRBJ2-5	TRBD2	-	CASSQGLAGVQETQYF	TGTGCCAGCAGCCAAGGACTAGCGGGAGTCCAAGAGACCCAGTACTTC
TRBV18	TRBJ1-5	TRBD1	many	CASSADRGVNQPQHF	TGTGCCAGCTCAGCAGACAGGGGGGTCAATCAGCCCCAGCATTTT
TRBV2	TRBJ2-5	TRBD1	many	CASNRQGPQETQYF	TGTGCCAGCAATCGACAGGGACCCCAAGAGACCCAGTACTTC
TRBV29-1	TRBJ2-1	-	-	CSVVHDEQFF	TGCAGCGTTGTGCACGATGAGCAGTTCTTC
TRBV12-3/TRBV12-4	TRBJ2-7	TRBD1	many	CASSLAKTGAAYEQYF	TGTGCCAGCAGTTTAGCCAAGACAGGGGCGGCCTACGAGCAGTACTTC
TRBV7-4	TRBJ2-4	-	few	CASSLAAVRATKNIQYF	TGTGCCAGCAGCTTAGCAGCGGTTAGGGCTACCAAAAACATTCAGTACTTC
TRBV7-9	TRBJ1-5	-	many	CASSRSGSNQPQHF	TGTGCCAGCAGCCGGTCTGGGAGCAATCAGCCCCAGCATTTT
TRBV4-1	TRBJ2-1	TRBD2	-	CASSQEPGREFFNEQFF	TGCGCCAGCAGCCAAGAACCAGGGCGGGAGTTTTTCAATGAGCAGTTCTTC
TRBV3-1	TRBJ2-7	-	few	CASSQDRDDVGGYEQYF	TGTGCCAGCAGCCAAGATCGGGACGACGTTGGGGGCTACGAGCAGTACTTC
TRBV27	TRBJ2-1	TRBD2	few	CASSLVAGAYNEQFF	TGTGCCAGCAGTTTAGTAGCGGGAGCATACAATGAGCAGTTCTTC
TRBV5-5	TRBJ2-1	TRBD2	few	CASSLVTSGAPNEQFF	TGTGCCAGCAGCTTGGTGACTAGCGGGGCTCCCAATGAGCAGTTCTTC
TRBV7-2	TRBJ2-7	-	many	CASSLEGSSYEQYF	TGTGCCAGCAGCTTAGAAGGGAGCTCCTACGAGCAGTACTTC
TRBV3-1	TRBJ1-5	TRBD1	-	CASSRGQGANQPQHF	TGTGCCAGCAGCCGTGGACAGGGGGCCAATCAGCCCCAGCATTTT
TRBV5-1	TRBJ2-7	TRBD1	-	CASSTGQGAIEQYF	TGCGCCAGCAGCACTGGACAGGGCGCTATCGAGCAGTACTTC
TRBV27	TRBJ2-3	-	many	CASSSPGVGDTQYF	TGTGCCAGCAGTTCCCCGGGGGTAGGGGATACGCAGTATTTT
TRBV20-1	TRBJ1-1	TRBD1	many	CSAPPGGQGFLGTEAFF	TGCAGTGCTCCGCCAGGGGGACAGGGTTTTCTAGGCACTGAAGCTTTCTTT
TRBV6-1	TRBJ1-2	-	many	CASSEEATNYGYTF	TGTGCCAGCAGTGAAGAGGCGACGAACTATGGCTACACCTTC
TRBV4-3	TRBJ1-2	-	-	CASSQDMPGDSGYTF	TGCGCCAGCAGCCAAGACATGCCGGGAGACAGTGGCTACACCTTC
TRBV7-8	TRBJ2-7	-	-	CASSLISGPSYEQYF	TGTGCCAGCAGCCTCATCAGCGGACCCTCCTACGAGCAGTACTTC
TRBV5-5	TRBJ2-5	-	-	CASSLYGDETQYF	TGTGCCAGCAGCTTGTATGGGGACGAGACCCAGTACTTC
TRBV12-3/TRBV12-4	TRBJ1-3	-	-	CASSNPGGAASGNTIYF	TGTGCCAGCAGTAACCCCGGCGGGGCTGCTTCTGGAAACACCATATATTTT
TRBV27	TRBJ2-1	TRBD1	-	CASNLGTGIYNEQFF	TGTGCCAGCAACTTAGGGACAGGCATTTACAATGAGCAGTTCTTC
TRBV7-8	TRBJ1-1	-	many	CASSLDSAVNTEAFF	TGTGCCAGCAGCTTAGACAGTGCAGTGAACACTGAAGCTTTCTTT